A single sample gave rise to the 19 T cell receptor beta chains below, sequenced in a study of shared clonotypes between healthy human individuals. TCRdb's copy holds only in-frame clones and misses some; the assay was immunoSEQ multiplex PCR. The data hold 2 million to 2.5 million clones, with 80% to 95% observed a single time. The sequenced sample was naive CD4+ T cells from PBMCs. Subset described: CD45RA+ positively selected. These receptors originate from a man aged 18 to 35 in good health. Some clones in this sample may be carry-over from other donors' samples.

This clone showed up just once. The chain is built from TRBV19 and TRBJ1-3, with D unclear. The germline V gene encodes CDR1 LNHDA and CDR2 SQIVND (reference sequence). This CDR3 region has 13 residues. Trimming removed 1 base at V and 4 bases at J, with 5 bases between. The CDR3 spells CASSIGAGNTIYF. The CDR3 bases are TGTGCCAGTAGTATAGGGGCCGGAAACACCATATATTTT.

V is TRBV7-3 and J is TRBJ2-5; D tentatively fits TRBD1 or TRBD2 (6 bases each). CDR1 SGHTA and CDR2 FQGTGA come from the germline V gene. V was clipped by 5 bases and J by 5 bases, with 15 bases between them. The CDR3 contains 14 residues. DNA for the CDR3: TGTGCCAGCAGCCCCACGGGGGCCCCGGAGACCCAGTACTTC. Protein sequence: CASSPTGAPETQYF. Variable domain in full (rest from reference TRBV7-3 and TRBJ2-5): GAGVSQTPSNKVTEKGKYVELRCDPISGHTALYWYRQSLGQGPEFLIYFQGTGAADDSGLPNDRFFAVRPEGSVSTLKIQRTERGDSAVYLCASSPTGAPETQYFGPGTRLLVL.

CDR3 DNA sequence: TGTGCCAGCAAAGGCGGGAGGAACACTGAAGCTTTCTTT. Translated, it gives CASKGGRNTEAFF. V is TRBV28 and J is TRBJ1-1; no reliable D call. Trimming removed 7 bases at V and 1 base at J, with 10 bases between. Germline CDR1 reads MDHEN; CDR2 reads SYDVKM. The CDR3 is 13 residues long.

V is TRBV7-3 and J is TRBJ2-1, with 8 bases that match TRBD2. The CDR3 is made up of 16 amino acids. The germline V gene encodes CDR1 SGHTA and CDR2 FQGTGA. The J segment lost 3 bases and the V segment lost 2 bases, leaving 6 bases of the junction unmatched. CDR3 amino acids: CASSLQGLGRYNEQFF. DNA of the CDR3: TGTGCCAGCAGCTTACAGGGACTAGGACGCTACAATGAGCAGTTCTTC.

V is TRBV5-4 and J is TRBJ2-5; possible D gene TRBD2, 6 bases. CDR1 is SGHNT and CDR2 is YYREEE in the germline V gene (reference sequence). V was cut by 4 bases and J by 1 base, with 17 bases left in between. The CDR3 covers 16 residues. In nucleotides, the CDR3 is TGTGCCAGCAGCCTTGGGGCTAGCGCCCCCCAAGAGACCCAGTACTTC. Protein product: CASSLGASAPQETQYF.

Comments on this clone: Other DNA sequences in this sample translate to the same CDR3. V and J are TRBV2 and TRBJ1-1, with 10 nucleotides matching TRBD1. Trimming at V came to 6 bases and at J to 5 bases, leaving 6 bases not matched to a gene. Germline V gene sequence: CDR1 SNHLY, CDR2 FYNNEI. The CDR3 spans 14 residues. In DNA, the CDR3 is TGTGCCAGCAGAAGGACAGGGGGGGGTACTGAAGCTTTCTTT. Translation: CASRRTGGGTEAFF.

This clone appeared a single time. This chain links TRBV30 with TRBJ1-3, with no clear D. The V gene's germline CDR1 is GTSNPN and CDR2 SVGIG (reference sequence). CDR3 length: 13 amino acids. Between the trimmed V and J ends, which lost 5 bases and 2 bases, there was a span of 10 bases. As DNA, the CDR3 is TGTGCCTGGGACCCGTACCCTGGAAACACCATATATTTT. Protein: CAWDPYPGNTIYF.

This clone occurred a few times. Other nucleotide sequences in the sample specify the same CDR3. The chain joins TRBV7-2 to TRBJ1-5; TRBD1 is a possible D gene (5 bases). V was clipped by 5 bases and J by 1 base, with 6 bases between them. This CDR3 spans 13 amino acids. CDR1 is SGHTA, CDR2 FQGNSA, per germline. This CDR3 reads CASSRDSNQPQHF. In nucleotides, the CDR3 is TGTGCCAGCAGCCGGGACAGCAATCAGCCCCAGCATTTT.

This sequence joins TRBV5-1 and TRBJ2-1; TRBD1 matches 7 bases. The CDR3 totals 15 residues. CDR1 is SGHRS, CDR2 YFSETQ, per germline. With 2 bases clipped from V and 5 bases from J, the junction kept 7 bases outside the gene matches. CDR3 DNA: TGCGCCAGCAGCTTCAGGGGGTTACAAAACAATGAGCAGTTCTTC. Residues: CASSFRGLQNNEQFF.

The chain joins TRBV29-1 to TRBJ1-5; no firm D call. V was shortened by 4 bases and J by 6 bases, with 7 bases between the two germline ends. CDR1 and CDR2 from the germline V gene are SQVTM and ANQGSEA. The CDR3 has 11 amino acids. CDR3 region: CSVGWTQPQHF. CDR3 sequence (DNA): TGCAGCGTTGGTTGGACTCAGCCCCAGCATTTT.

The J gene is TRBJ1-3, the V gene TRBV19, with D hard to call. CDR3 size: 14 residues. The germline V gene encodes CDR1 LNHDA and CDR2 SQIVND (reference sequence). V was clipped by 3 bases and J by 2 bases, with 8 bases between them. CDR3 loop: CASSIHGTGNTIYF. The CDR3 DNA reads TGTGCCAGTAGTATCCACGGAACTGGAAACACCATATATTTT.

The gene calls are TRBV7-9 and TRBJ1-3; possibly TRBD1 for D (5 bases). This CDR3 is 17 amino acids long. The germline gives CDR1 SEHNR, CDR2 FQNEAQ (reference sequence). Between the trimmed V and J ends, which lost 4 bases and 4 bases, there was a span of 20 bases. The CDR3 DNA follows: TGTGCCAGCAGCTACCAGCCGTCCAGGGCGGGCGGAAACACCATATATTTT. Protein: CASSYQPSRAGGNTIYF.

This chain uses TRBV29-1 with TRBJ2-1; D might be TRBD1 (5 bases). The V end lost 6 bases, the J end lost 1 base, and 10 bases lay between the germline ends. This CDR3 region has 13 residues. The germline V gene has CDR1 SQVTM and CDR2 ANQGSEA. The CDR3 protein is CSVRARSYNEQFF. CDR3 DNA sequence: TGCAGCGTCAGGGCGAGATCCTACAATGAGCAGTTCTTC.

The chain has TRBV29-1 and TRBJ2-5; 14 nucleotides line up with TRBD2. The J call may be mistaken, given a closer DNA end match to TRBJ2-7. Germline CDR1 reads SQVTM; CDR2 reads ANQGSEA. The CDR3 sequence is 15 residues long. The CDR3 loop reads CSVGLGLAGAYEQYF. CDR3 DNA: TGCAGCGTTGGGCTGGGACTAGCGGGGGCCTACGAGCAGTACTTC.

The chain is built from TRBV2 and TRBJ2-3; the match to TRBD2 covers 11 bases. The ends lost 4 bases at V and 4 bases at J; junction bases unmatched: 7. CDR3 size: 16 residues. The germline gives CDR1 SNHLY, CDR2 FYNNEI. For the CDR3, the DNA is TGTGCCAGCAGTGGGGCGACTAGCGGGATCCCAGATACGCAGTATTTT. Translating gives CASSGATSGIPDTQYF.

The sample holds one count of this clone. Other DNA sequences in the sample encode the same CDR3. V and J are TRBV5-1 and TRBJ1-4; D possibly corresponds to TRBD1 (5 bases). From germline, CDR1 is SGHRS and CDR2 YFSETQ. This CDR3 has 14 residues. V gave up 4 bases and J gave up 2 bases, with 9 bases separating them. The CDR3 DNA follows: TGCGCCAGCAGCCCCCGGGGCACTAATGAAAAACTGTTTTTT. It translates to CASSPRGTNEKLFF.

This chain uses TRBV28 with TRBJ2-5, with 11 bases that match TRBD2. Germline CDR1 reads MDHEN; CDR2 reads SYDVKM. The V segment lost 5 bases and the J segment 0 bases; nucleotides outside the gene matches: 5. CDR3 length: 16 amino acids. The DNA of the CDR3 is TGTGCCAGCAGTCGACGACTAGCGGGGTACCAAGAGACCCAGTACTTC. It yields the protein CASSRRLAGYQETQYF.

This chain joins TRBV10-3 and TRBJ1-1; D gene uncertain. Looked up from germline, CDR1 is ENHRY and CDR2 is SYGVKD. CDR3 length: 13 amino acids. V lost 2 bases, J lost 6 bases, and 10 bases lay in between. The CDR3 is CAISEGGIPEAFF. CDR3 sequence (DNA): TGTGCCATCAGTGAGGGAGGAATCCCTGAAGCTTTCTTT.

V usage is TRBV28 and J usage is TRBJ2-7; the match to TRBD2 covers 14 bases. The V gene end was trimmed by 8 bases and the J gene end by 6 bases; junction bases not matched to a gene: 6. Per germline, CDR1 MDHEN and CDR2 SYDVKM. This CDR3 is built from 14 residues. CDR3 protein: CASRGLAGVGEQYF. CDR3 bases: TGTGCCAGCCGGGGACTAGCGGGAGTGGGCGAGCAGTACTTC.